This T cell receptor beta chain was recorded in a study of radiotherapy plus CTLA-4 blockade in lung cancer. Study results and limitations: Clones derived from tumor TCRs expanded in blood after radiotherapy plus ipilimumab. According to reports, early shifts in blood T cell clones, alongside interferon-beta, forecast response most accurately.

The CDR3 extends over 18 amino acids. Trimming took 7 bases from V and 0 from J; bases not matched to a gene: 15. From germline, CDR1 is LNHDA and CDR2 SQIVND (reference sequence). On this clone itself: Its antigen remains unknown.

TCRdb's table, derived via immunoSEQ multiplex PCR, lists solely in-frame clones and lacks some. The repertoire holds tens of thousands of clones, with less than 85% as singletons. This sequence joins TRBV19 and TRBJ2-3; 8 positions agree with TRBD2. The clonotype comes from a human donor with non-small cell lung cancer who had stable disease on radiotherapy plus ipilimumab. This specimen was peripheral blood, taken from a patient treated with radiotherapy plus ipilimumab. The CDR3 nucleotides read TGTGCCAGTACCTATCGCTCTAGCGGGCGCTCTAGCACAGATACGCAGTATTTT. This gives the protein CASTYRSSGRSSTDTQYF.